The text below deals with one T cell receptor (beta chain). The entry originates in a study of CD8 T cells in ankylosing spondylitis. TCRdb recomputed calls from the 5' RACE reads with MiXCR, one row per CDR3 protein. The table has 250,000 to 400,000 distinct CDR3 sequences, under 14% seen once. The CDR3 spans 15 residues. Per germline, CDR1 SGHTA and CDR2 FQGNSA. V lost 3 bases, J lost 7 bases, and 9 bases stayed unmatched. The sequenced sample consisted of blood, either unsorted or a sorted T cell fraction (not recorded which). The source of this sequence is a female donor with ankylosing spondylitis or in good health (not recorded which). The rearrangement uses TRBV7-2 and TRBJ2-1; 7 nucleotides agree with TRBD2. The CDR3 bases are TGTGCCAGCAGCTTTGGCGGGAGCAAGGTTAATGAGCAGTTCTTC. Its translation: CASSFGGSKVNEQFF.